The 5 T cell receptor beta chains below were found in one sample sequenced in a study of blood T cell repertoires in COVID-19. Profiling relied on immunoSEQ multiplex PCR, and the TCRdb table lists in-frame clones only, not all of them. Of some 290,000 clones in the sample, approximately 87% were seen once. Sequenced sample: peripheral blood. The receptors were sampled from a young woman with COVID-19, enrolled during active disease.

The chain joins TRBV7-2 to TRBJ2-2, with TRBD2 matching over 8 bases. Looked up from germline, CDR1 is SGHTA and CDR2 is FQGNSA. Losses at the gene ends were 4 bases for V and 7 bases for J; bases not matched to a gene: 14. This CDR3 comprises 17 residues. CDR3 region: CASSSRRDSGVGGELFF. The DNA for the CDR3 is TGTGCCAGCAGCTCCCGTCGGGATAGCGGGGTCGGCGGGGAGCTGTTTTTT.

DNA for the CDR3: TGCGCCAGCAGCTGGCGGACTAACCAAGAGACCCAGTACTTC. It translates to CASSWRTNQETQYF. The chain carries TRBV5-1 and TRBJ2-5; D may be TRBD2 (6 bases). In germline, CDR1 is SGHRS, CDR2 YFSETQ. This CDR3 is 14 amino acids long. Deletions cut 3 bases from V and 0 bases from J, with 9 bases between.

The sample holds one count of this clone. This chain connects TRBV10-3 to TRBJ1-1; 7 bases are a match to TRBD1. The germline CDR1 and CDR2 sequences are ENHRY and SYGVKD. This CDR3 region has 15 residues. With 4 bases clipped from V and 1 base from J, the junction kept 6 bases outside the gene matches. CDR3 in amino acids: CAISAQGGGNTEAFF. The CDR3 nucleotides read TGTGCCATCAGTGCCCAGGGGGGTGGGAACACTGAAGCTTTCTTT.

The chain has TRBV13 and TRBJ2-1, with 7 bases aligning to TRBD1. The CDR3 totals 16 residues. Germline V CDR1 and CDR2: PRHDT, FYEKMQ (reference sequence). J gave up 8 bases and V 0 bases, and 10 bases lay outside the gene matches. This CDR3 reads CASSLGGSGGRDEQFF. The CDR3 region has the DNA TGTGCCAGCAGCTTAGGGGGATCAGGGGGAAGAGATGAGCAGTTCTTC.

This chain uses TRBV5-1 with TRBJ1-1; D not certain. The CDR3 is made up of 16 amino acids. Germline lookup yields CDR1 SGHRS and CDR2 YFSETQ. V lost 0 bases and J lost 0, with 12 bases in between. This CDR3 is CASSLGLDFLNTEAFF. The CDR3 nucleotides are TGCGCCAGCAGCTTGGGGCTCGACTTTCTGAACACTGAAGCTTTCTTT.